The subject of this entry is one TCR beta chain. What it recognizes is unknown. The protocol was immunoSEQ multiplex PCR, while the TCRdb copy is restricted to in-frame clones and leaves out a portion. The sample contains 65,000 to 70,000 clones, roughly 85% of which appear only once. This record belongs to a study of a mutant IDH1 vaccine in newly diagnosed glioma. The study, taken as a whole, reports: Among patients, roughly 94% showed immune responses induced by the vaccine.

CDR3 length equals 15 residues. Germline-derived CDR1 and CDR2 are SGDLS and YYNGEE. V lost 3 bases and J 0 bases, leaving 11 bases between the germline ends. Time point indicated: baseline, week 1 (first vaccination visit). The treatment denotes: pre-vaccination baseline after standard-of-care therapy. The receptor was isolated from a man aged 25 to 40 with glioma. The specimen was PBMCs, collected from a glioma patient treated with radiotherapy, temozolomide or both. V is TRBV9 and J is TRBJ2-3, with D possibly being TRBD1 (6 bases). Here the CDR3 reads CASSGRQASTDTQYF. The CDR3 DNA sequence: TGTGCCAGCAGCGGGAGACAGGCTAGCACAGATACGCAGTATTTT.